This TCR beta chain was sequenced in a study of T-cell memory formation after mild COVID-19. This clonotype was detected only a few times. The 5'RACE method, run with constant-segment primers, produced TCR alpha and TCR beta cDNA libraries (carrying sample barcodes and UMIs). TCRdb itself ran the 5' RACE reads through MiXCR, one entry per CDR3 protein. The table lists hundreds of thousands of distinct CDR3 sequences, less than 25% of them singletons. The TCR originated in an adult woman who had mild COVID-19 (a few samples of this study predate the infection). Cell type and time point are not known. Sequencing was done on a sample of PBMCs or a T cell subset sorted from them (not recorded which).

CDR3 loop: CASRFGGSYNEQFF. The CDR3 DNA follows: TGTGCCAGCAGGTTTGGCGGGAGCTACAATGAGCAGTTCTTC. The chain employs TRBV11-1 and TRBJ2-1; 7 bases are shared with TRBD2. V trimming: 6 bases; J trimming: 3 bases; junction bases outside the gene matches: 5. This CDR3 region has 14 residues. Germline V gene sequence: CDR1 SGHAT, CDR2 FQDESV (reference sequence).